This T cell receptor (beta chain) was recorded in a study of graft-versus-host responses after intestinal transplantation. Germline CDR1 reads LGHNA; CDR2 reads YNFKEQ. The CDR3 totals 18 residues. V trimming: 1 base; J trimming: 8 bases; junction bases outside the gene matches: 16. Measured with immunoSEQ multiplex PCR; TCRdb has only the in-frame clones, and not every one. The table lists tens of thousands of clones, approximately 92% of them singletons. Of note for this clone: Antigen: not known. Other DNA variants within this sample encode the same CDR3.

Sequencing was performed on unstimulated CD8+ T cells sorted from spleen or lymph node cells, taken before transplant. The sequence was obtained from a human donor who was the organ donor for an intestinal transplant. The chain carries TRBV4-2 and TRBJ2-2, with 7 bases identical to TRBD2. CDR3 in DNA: TGTGCCAGCAGCCAAGGGGGGGGTTTGTCTTTGGATTTTGGGGAGCTGTTTTTT. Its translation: CASSQGGGLSLDFGELFF.